Following are 18 T cell receptor beta chains from one sample sequenced in a study of monozygotic twins with inflammatory bowel disease. TCRdb reprocessed the 5' RACE reads and reports one entry per CDR3 protein, with no DNA. This repertoire includes around 100,000 distinct CDR3 sequences. The sample comprised blood. The receptors were sampled from a human donor with ulcerative colitis or Crohn's disease, or a healthy co-twin of an affected twin (not recorded which).

The J gene is TRBJ1-1, the V gene TRBV19. This CDR3 is 13 amino acids long. Germline V gives CDR1 LNHDA, CDR2 SQIVND (reference sequence). Here the CDR3 reads CASKVAGNTEAFF.

V and J are TRBV5-1 and TRBJ2-2. Germline CDR1 SGHRS, CDR2 YFSETQ. The CDR3 is 14 amino acids. CDR3: CASSLASGSGELFF. Filled out from reference TRBV5-1 and TRBJ2-2, the complete variable domain reads KAGVTQTPRYLIKTRGQQVTLSCSPISGHRSVSWYQQTPGQGLQFLFEYFSETQRNKGNFPGRFSGRQFSNSRSEMNVSTLELGDSALYLCASSLASGSGELFFGEGSRLTVL.

The genes are TRBV10-3 and TRBJ1-5; TCRdb proposes TRBD1, but this gene call is untestable without DNA. The CDR3 is 20 amino acids. Germline-derived CDR1 and CDR2 are ENHRY and SYGVKD. This chain's CDR3 is CAISESVPGTGGASNQPQHF.

This chain joins TRBV4-3 and TRBJ2-3; TCRdb's D call, TRBD1, is unchecked because there is no DNA. The V gene's germline CDR1 is LGHNA and CDR2 YSLEER. The CDR3 extends over 15 amino acids. This chain's CDR3 is CASSQEGTSTDTQYF.

The V gene is TRBV5-1, the J gene TRBJ2-3; TCRdb's assignment of TRBD2 cannot be checked, as there is no DNA. Looked up from germline, CDR1 is SGHRS and CDR2 is YFSETQ. This CDR3 contains 15 residues. CDR3 loop: CASSLDGRSTDTQYF. The full variable domain, in which reference TRBV5-1 and TRBJ2-3 provide the parts outside the CDR3, is KAGVTQTPRYLIKTRGQQVTLSCSPISGHRSVSWYQQTPGQGLQFLFEYFSETQRNKGNFPGRFSGRQFSNSRSEMNVSTLELGDSALYLCASSLDGRSTDTQYFGPGTRLTVL.

The rearrangement links TRBV9 to TRBJ2-2; TCRdb returns TRBD2, unconfirmable since there is no DNA. CDR1 and CDR2 (germline): SGDLS, YYNGEE. The CDR3 totals 16 residues. CDR3 protein: CASSVGGYSNTGELFF.

V usage is TRBV7-9 and J usage is TRBJ1-5. This CDR3 spans 17 amino acids. Germline lookup yields CDR1 SEHNR and CDR2 FQNEAQ (reference sequence). This CDR3 is CASSLAGVRDSNQPQHF.

The rearrangement joins TRBV5-6 to TRBJ1-2; TCRdb calls TRBD1, which cannot be checked without DNA. The CDR3 is made up of 15 amino acids. CDR1 is SGHDT and CDR2 is YYEEEE in the germline V gene. CDR3 protein: CASSLGGRGGYGYTF.

The rearrangement links TRBV20-1 to TRBJ2-2; TCRdb's assignment of TRBD1 cannot be checked, as there is no DNA. CDR3 length: 12 amino acids. Germline V CDR1 and CDR2: DFQATT, SNEGSKA (reference sequence). The CDR3 sequence: CSALTGSGELFF.

The V gene is TRBV30, the J gene TRBJ1-1; lacking DNA, the TRBD1 call made by TCRdb goes unchecked. The germline V gene encodes CDR1 GTSNPN and CDR2 SVGIG (reference sequence). The CDR3 consists of 14 residues. The CDR3 sequence: CAWIKGGSNTEAFF.

Here the CDR3 reads CASSLTGVSTDTQYF. J is TRBJ2-3 and V is TRBV7-2; the TRBD1 assignment by TCRdb is unverifiable without DNA. Germline CDR1 is SGHTA and CDR2 is FQGNSA. This CDR3 is built from 15 residues.

V gene TRBV28 combines with J gene TRBJ2-6; the TRBD1 assignment by TCRdb is unverifiable without DNA. This CDR3 contains 18 residues. Germline CDR1 and CDR2: MDHEN and SYDVKM. CDR3 in amino acids: CAISLQGHLASGANVLTF.

CDR3 sequence: CASSRAPQTQPQHF. This chain links TRBV5-6 with TRBJ1-5; the D call of TRBD1 rests on TCRdb alone, since no DNA is present to check it. CDR1 is SGHDT, CDR2 YYEEEE, per germline. The CDR3 runs to 14 residues.

The V gene is TRBV4-3, the J gene TRBJ1-6; TCRdb names TRBD1, which stays unverified in the absence of DNA. The germline V gene encodes CDR1 LGHNA and CDR2 YSLEER. The CDR3 has 14 amino acids. CDR3 region: CASSLQGSNSPLHF.

V is TRBV2 and J is TRBJ2-7; without DNA, the TCRdb call of TRBD2 cannot be checked. Germline loops: CDR1 SNHLY, CDR2 FYNNEI. The CDR3 has 14 residues. CDR3 sequence: CASRETSGPYEQYF.

The chain carries TRBV24-1 and TRBJ1-2; without DNA, the TCRdb call of TRBD1 cannot be checked. The germline V gene encodes CDR1 KGHDR and CDR2 SFDVKD. CDR3 length: 16 amino acids. The CDR3 spells CATSEAGNQGDYGYTF.

The CDR3: CASSVGAGELFF. The chain couples TRBV7-3 to TRBJ2-2; lacking DNA, the TRBD1 call made by TCRdb goes unchecked. Germline CDR1 SGHTA, CDR2 FQGTGA. The CDR3 totals 12 residues. The whole variable domain, filled in from reference TRBV7-3 and TRBJ2-2, reads GAGVSQTPSNKVTEKGKYVELRCDPISGHTALYWYRQSLGQGPEFLIYFQGTGAADDSGLPNDRFFAVRPEGSVSTLKIQRTERGDSAVYLCASSVGAGELFFGEGSRLTVL.

The chain combines TRBV29-1 with TRBJ1-2; TCRdb lists TRBD1, though no DNA is available to test this call. This CDR3 is built from 17 residues. Germline-derived CDR1 and CDR2 are SQVTM and ANQGSEA. This chain's CDR3 is CSVFSESGGNWGYGYTF.